This T cell receptor (beta chain) was retrieved from a study of blood T cells in healthy people across ages (dated by TCRdb to 2015 to 2017). Regarding the complete study: In model experiments, template switching captured roughly one uniquely barcoded TCR beta cDNA molecule for every two T cells. The study measured age-related changes in TCR beta repertoire diversity using deep sequencing normalized with unique cDNA molecular identifiers. The donors were divided into four age groups: young (average approximately 17 years), middle-aged (around 41), aged (about 60) and long-lived (roughly 88). To avoid experimental bias, donors of different ages were spread randomly across the sequencing lanes. For two donors (one aged 18 to 29 and one aged 80 or older), the study analyzed two additional independent replicas of 1 million unique cDNA reads from the same blood draw. The paper as a whole reports these results and caveats: Since profiling was done on bulk unsorted PBMCs, naive and antigen-experienced compartments could not be conclusively compared. There was a strong correlation between observed TCR beta diversity and the percentage of naive T cells measured by flow cytometry. The long-lived group showed more naive CD4+ T cells, fewer expanded clones and increased TCR diversity than the aged group, suggesting age selection. Observed TCR beta diversity per million T cells fell roughly linearly with age, and a significant reduction was already apparent by age about 43. The CMV infection status of donors was not known, potentially confounding age-related changes in expanded clonotypes. Estimates of total diversity from one million sequenced T cells were regarded as lower bounds and underestimates.

This clonotype showed up just a few times. Its cognate antigen has yet to be identified. No much larger clone exists at a distance of one base, and base qualities are not known. Systemically healthy Caucasian individuals from Russia, around 39 in total and aged roughly 6 to 100 years, were included as donors. Roughly 10 milliliters of peripheral blood were collected from each donor into EDTA-treated Vacutainer tubes. Ficoll-Paque density-gradient centrifugation was used to isolate PBMCs, with at least 7 million per sample. Total RNA was extracted from PBMCs with Trizol reagent, with at least 5 micrograms obtained per sample. For every donor, an aliquot of PBMCs went through flow cytometry to measure the percentages of naive CD45RAhigh/CD27high T cells. Receptors were amplified or captured by 5' RACE. Sequenced on an Illumina HiSeq 2500. The second PCR ran for roughly 7 to 11 cycles and used a J-beta primer mix along with a sample-barcoded 5' primer. Each TCR beta cDNA molecule received a unique molecular identifier from a template-switch 5' adaptor carrying 12 random nucleotides. At least 2.5 million CDR3-containing paired-end reads were obtained from each sample. All of the RNA was converted into first-strand cDNA using the Mint cDNA synthesis kit, with a TRBC-specific oligonucleotide serving as the primer. Following uracil-DNA glycosylase treatment, all cDNA underwent a first 18-cycle PCR with the universal primers M1SS and BC2_uni_R. The authors' analysis ran thus. Each sample was normalized by randomly selecting 1 million high-quality reads, each carrying a distinct molecular identifier. Instead of being binned into consensus sequences, reads that shared molecular identifiers were thrown out. MiTCR, set to a Q25 quality threshold and the strictest error-elimination algorithm, was used for CDR3 identification, clonotype clustering and error correction. A nonparametric unseen species model with Euler transformation was used to estimate lower-bound total TCR beta diversity. Through fastp at Q25 and MiXCR, TCRdb rebuilt clones from the public reads, retaining in-frame beta chains. Identical CDR3 proteins give one entry, which carries the most common genes and DNA. TCRdb, not the authors, supplied the V and J calls. This sample holds over 700,000 distinct CDR3 sequences; 53% were observed only once. Under 50% of the sample is held by the ten biggest clonotypes.

The receptor comes from a man at least 80 years old in good health. Sequenced input: blood.

Read as DNA, the sequence is TGTGCCACCAGTGAACCCCCTGACAGGGCGAGGGAGACCCAGTACTTC. Its translation is CATSEPPDRARETQYF. Recombination connected TRBV24-1 to TRBJ2-5, and TRBD1 aligns with 7 junction nucleotides. Germline trimming amounts to 4 bases on V and 5 bases on J, with 12 as the count of junction bases outside the gene matches. According to the germline V gene, CDR1 reads KGHDR and CDR2 reads SFDVKD. Reading from cysteine to phenylalanine, the CDR3 counts 16 amino acids. The retained sequence is limited to the CDR3, 48 bases, with the frame set at the first base.